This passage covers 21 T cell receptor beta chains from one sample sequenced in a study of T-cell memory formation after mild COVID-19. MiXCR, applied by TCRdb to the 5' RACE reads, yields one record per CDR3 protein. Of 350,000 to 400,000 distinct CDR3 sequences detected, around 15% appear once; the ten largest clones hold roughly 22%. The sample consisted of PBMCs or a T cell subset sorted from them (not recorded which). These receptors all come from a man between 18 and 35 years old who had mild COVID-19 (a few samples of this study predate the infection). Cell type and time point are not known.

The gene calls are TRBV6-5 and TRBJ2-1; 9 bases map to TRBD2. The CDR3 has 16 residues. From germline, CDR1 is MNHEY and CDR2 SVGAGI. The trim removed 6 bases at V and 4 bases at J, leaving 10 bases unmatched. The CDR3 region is CASSRQSGGWYNEQFF. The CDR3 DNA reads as TGTGCCAGCAGCCGACAGAGCGGGGGGTGGTACAATGAGCAGTTCTTC.

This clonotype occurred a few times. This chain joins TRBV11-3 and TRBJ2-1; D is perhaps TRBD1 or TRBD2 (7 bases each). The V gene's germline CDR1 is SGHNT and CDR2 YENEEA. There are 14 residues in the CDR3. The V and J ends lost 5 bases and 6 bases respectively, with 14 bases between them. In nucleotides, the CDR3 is TGTGCCAGCAGCCGCAGGGGGGAGGGCAATGAGCAGTTCTTC. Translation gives CASSRRGEGNEQFF.

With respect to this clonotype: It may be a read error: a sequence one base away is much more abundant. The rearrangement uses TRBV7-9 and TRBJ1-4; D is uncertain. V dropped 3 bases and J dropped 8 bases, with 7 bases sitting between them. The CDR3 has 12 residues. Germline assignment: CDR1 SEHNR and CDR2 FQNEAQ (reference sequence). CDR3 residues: CASSLSGEKLFF. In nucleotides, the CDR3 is TGTGCCAGCAGCTTGAGCGGAGAAAAACTGTTTTTT.

The CDR3: CASSRNRGDETQYF. The CDR3 coding sequence is TGCGCCAGCAGCCGCAACAGGGGTGATGAGACCCAGTACTTC. The gene calls are TRBV5-1 and TRBJ2-5; 7 bases are shared with TRBD1. J was trimmed by 5 bases and V by 4 bases; bases with no gene match: 8. The V gene's germline CDR1 is SGHRS and CDR2 YFSETQ. There are 14 residues in the CDR3.

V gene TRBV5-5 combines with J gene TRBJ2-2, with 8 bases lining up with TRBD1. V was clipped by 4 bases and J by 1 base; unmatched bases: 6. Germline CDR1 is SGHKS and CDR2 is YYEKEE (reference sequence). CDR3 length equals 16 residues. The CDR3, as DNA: TGTGCCAGCAGCCGGACCGGGACAGGGAACACCGGGGAGCTGTTTTTT. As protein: CASSRTGTGNTGELFF.

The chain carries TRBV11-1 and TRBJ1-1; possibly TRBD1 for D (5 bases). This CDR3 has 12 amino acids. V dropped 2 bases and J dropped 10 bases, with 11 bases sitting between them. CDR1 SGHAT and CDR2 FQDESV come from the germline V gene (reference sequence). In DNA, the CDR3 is TGTGCCAGCAGCTTACTGGGGGGATCAGCTTTCTTT. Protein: CASSLLGGSAFF.

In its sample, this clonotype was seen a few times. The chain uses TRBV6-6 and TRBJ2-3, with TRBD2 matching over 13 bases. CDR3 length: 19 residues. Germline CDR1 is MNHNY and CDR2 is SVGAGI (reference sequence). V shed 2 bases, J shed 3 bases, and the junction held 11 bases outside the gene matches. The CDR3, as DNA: TGTGCCAGCAGTTACACAGGACTAGCGGGGGTTGTCCGGACAGATACGCAGTATTTT. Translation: CASSYTGLAGVVRTDTQYF.

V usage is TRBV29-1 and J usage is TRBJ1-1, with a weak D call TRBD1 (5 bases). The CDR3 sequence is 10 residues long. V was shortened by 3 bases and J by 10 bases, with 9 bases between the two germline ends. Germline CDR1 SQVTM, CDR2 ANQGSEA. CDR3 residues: CSVEEGIAFF. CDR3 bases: TGCAGCGTTGAGGAGGGGATAGCTTTCTTT.

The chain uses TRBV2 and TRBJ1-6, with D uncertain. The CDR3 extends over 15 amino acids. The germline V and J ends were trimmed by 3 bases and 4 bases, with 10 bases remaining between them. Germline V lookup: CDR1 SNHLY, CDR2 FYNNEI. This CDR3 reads CASSDEGFYNSPLHF. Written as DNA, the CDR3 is TGTGCCAGCAGTGATGAAGGGTTTTATAATTCACCCCTCCACTTT. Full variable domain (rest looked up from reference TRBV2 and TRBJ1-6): EPEVTQTPSHQVTQMGQEVILRCVPISNHLYFYWYRQILGQKVEFLVSFYNNEISEKSEIFDDQFSVERPDGSNFTLKIRSTKLEDSAMYFCASSDEGFYNSPLHFGNGTRLTVT.

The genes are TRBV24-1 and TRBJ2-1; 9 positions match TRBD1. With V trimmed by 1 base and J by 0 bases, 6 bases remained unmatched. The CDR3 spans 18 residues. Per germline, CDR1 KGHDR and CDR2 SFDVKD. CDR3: CATSDFNTGGGSYNEQFF. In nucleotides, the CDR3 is TGTGCCACCAGTGATTTTAACACAGGGGGCGGCTCCTACAATGAGCAGTTCTTC.

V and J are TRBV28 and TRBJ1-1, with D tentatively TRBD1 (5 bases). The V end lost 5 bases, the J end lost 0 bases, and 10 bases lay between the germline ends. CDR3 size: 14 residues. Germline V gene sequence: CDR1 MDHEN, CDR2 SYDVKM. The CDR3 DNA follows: TGTGCCAGCAGTCCTCTCAGGGTGAACACTGAAGCTTTCTTT. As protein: CASSPLRVNTEAFF.

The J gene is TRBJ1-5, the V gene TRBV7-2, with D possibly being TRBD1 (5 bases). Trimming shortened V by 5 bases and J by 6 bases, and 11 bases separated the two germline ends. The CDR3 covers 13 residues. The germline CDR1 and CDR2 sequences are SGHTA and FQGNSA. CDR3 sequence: CASSAGTTQPQHF. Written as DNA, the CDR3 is TGTGCCAGCAGCGCAGGGACCACTCAGCCCCAGCATTTT.

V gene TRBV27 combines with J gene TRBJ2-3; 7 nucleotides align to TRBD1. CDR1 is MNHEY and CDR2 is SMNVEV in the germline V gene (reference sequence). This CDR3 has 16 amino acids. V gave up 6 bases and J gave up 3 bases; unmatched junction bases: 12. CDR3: CASSPLRTGKTDTQYF. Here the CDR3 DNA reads TGTGCCAGCAGCCCTCTCCGGACAGGCAAGACAGATACGCAGTATTTT.

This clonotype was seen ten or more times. The CDR3 protein is CASSPLNLAGEHNEQFF. The CDR3 DNA reads as TGTGCCAGCAGCCCCTTAAACCTAGCGGGGGAACACAATGAGCAGTTCTTC. The genes are TRBV4-2 and TRBJ2-1; 10 positions match TRBD2. Germline V gene data show CDR1 as LGHNA and CDR2 as YNFKEQ. Trimming removed 4 bases from V and 5 bases from J; junction bases left unmatched: 11. This CDR3 is 17 amino acids long.

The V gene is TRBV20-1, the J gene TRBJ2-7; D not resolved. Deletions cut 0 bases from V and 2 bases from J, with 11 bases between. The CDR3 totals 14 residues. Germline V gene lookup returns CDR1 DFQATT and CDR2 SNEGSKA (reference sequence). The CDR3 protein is CSARDPRTPYEQYF. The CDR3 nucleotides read TGCAGTGCTAGAGATCCCAGGACCCCCTACGAGCAGTACTTC.

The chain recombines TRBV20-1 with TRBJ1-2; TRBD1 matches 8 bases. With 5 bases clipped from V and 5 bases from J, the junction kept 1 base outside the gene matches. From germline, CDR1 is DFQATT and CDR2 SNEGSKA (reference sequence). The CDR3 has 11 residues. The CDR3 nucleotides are TGCAGTGCTGGGACAGGATATGGCTACACCTTC. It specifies CSAGTGYGYTF.

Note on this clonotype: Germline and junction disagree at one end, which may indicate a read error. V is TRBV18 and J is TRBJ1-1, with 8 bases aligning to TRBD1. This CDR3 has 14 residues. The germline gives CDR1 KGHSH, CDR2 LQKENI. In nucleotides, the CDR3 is TGTGCCAGCTCACCGGGGACAGGCAACACTGAAGCTCTCTTT. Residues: CASSPGTGNTEALF.

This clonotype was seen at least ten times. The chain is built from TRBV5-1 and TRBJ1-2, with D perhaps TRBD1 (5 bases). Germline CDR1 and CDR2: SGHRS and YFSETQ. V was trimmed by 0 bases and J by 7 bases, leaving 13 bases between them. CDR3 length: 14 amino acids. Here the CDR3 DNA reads TGCGCCAGCAGCTTGGCCGAGGGGACGGCTGGCTACACCTTC. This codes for CASSLAEGTAGYTF.

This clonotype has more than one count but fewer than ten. CDR3 in amino acids: CASRPDLSTGHYGYTF. The CDR3 DNA follows: TGTGCCAGCAGGCCCGACCTTTCTACTGGCCACTATGGCTACACCTTC. The chain is built from TRBV7-2 and TRBJ1-2, with D unresolved. With 6 bases removed from V and 3 bases from J, the gap between germline ends came to 20 bases. This CDR3 is 16 amino acids long. Per germline, CDR1 SGHTA and CDR2 FQGNSA.

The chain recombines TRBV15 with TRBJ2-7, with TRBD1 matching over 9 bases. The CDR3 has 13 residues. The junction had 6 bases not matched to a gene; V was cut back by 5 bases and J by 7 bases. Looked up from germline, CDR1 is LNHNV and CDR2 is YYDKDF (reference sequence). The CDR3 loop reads CATSAGTGYEQYF. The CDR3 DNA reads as TGTGCCACCAGCGCCGGGACAGGGTATGAGCAGTACTTC. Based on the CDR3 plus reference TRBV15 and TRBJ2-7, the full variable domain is DAMVIQNPRYQVTQFGKPVTLSCSQTLNHNVMYWYQQKSSQAPKLLFHYYDKDFNNEADTPDNFQSRRPNTSFCFLDIRSPGLGDTAMYLCATSAGTGYEQYFGPGTRLTVT.

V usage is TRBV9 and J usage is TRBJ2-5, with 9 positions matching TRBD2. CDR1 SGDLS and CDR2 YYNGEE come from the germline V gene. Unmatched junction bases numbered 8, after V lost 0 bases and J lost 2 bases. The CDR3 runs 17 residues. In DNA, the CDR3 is TGTGCCAGCAGCGTAGTGAGTAGCGGGGGAACACAAGAGACCCAGTACTTC. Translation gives CASSVVSSGGTQETQYF.